This T cell receptor beta chain was found in a study of a mutant IDH1 vaccine in newly diagnosed glioma. About the study: Vaccines began 4-6 weeks after radiotherapy alone, or with temozolomide cycles. Patients' prior therapy spanned radiotherapy, temozolomide, or both; most underwent both.

TCRdb's table, derived via immunoSEQ multiplex PCR, lists solely in-frame clones and lacks some. This table has 45,000 to 60,000 clones, around 90% appearing once. Noted time point: week 35, safety follow-up. Mutant IDH1 20-mer peptide, at 300 ug, made up each vaccine dose, with topical imiquimod. Donor diagnoses consisted of new WHO grade 3 or 4 IDH1-mutant, ATRX-lost astrocytomas. Of note for this clone: Antigen: not known.

The sequence came from a woman in her forties with glioma. The source was PBMCs, collected from a glioma patient whose treatment included an IDH1 peptide vaccine.

Here the CDR3 DNA reads TGCGCCAGCAGCTTGGCCGGGCAGGGAGAGACCCAGTACTTC. It translates to CASSLAGQGETQYF. The chain recombines TRBV5-1 with TRBJ2-5, with TRBD1 as a possible D gene (5 bases). The CDR3 extends over 14 amino acids. The germline V and J ends were trimmed by 0 bases and 4 bases, with 10 bases remaining between them. CDR1 and CDR2 from the germline V gene are SGHRS and YFSETQ.